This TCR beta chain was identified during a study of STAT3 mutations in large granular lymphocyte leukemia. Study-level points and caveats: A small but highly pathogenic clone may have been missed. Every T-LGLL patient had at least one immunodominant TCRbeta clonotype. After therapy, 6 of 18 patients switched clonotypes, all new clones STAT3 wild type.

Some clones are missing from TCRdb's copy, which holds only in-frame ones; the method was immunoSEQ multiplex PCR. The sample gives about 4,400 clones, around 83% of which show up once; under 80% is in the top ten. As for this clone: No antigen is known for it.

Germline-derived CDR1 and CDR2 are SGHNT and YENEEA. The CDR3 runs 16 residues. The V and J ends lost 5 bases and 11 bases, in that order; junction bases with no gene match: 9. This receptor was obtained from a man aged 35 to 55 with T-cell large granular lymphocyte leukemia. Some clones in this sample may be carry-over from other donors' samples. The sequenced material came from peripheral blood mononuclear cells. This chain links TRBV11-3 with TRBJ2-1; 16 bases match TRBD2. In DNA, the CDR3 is TGTGCCAGCAGCCGCGACGGGACTAGCGGGGGGGGAAAGCAGTTCTTC. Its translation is CASSRDGTSGGGKQFF.